This T cell receptor (beta chain) was retrieved from a study of Ad26.COV2.S vaccination and SARS-CoV-2 variants. Regarding treatment: some 19 received Ad26.COV2.S at low or high dose, single or two shots; 5 received placebo; per-sample allocation not given. At day 63 after the first vaccine or placebo injection, samples were drawn. The vaccine antigen was prefusion-stabilized Wuhan SARS-CoV-2 spike. This clone was picked up a small number of times. TCRdb's table, derived via immunoSEQ multiplex PCR, lists solely in-frame clones and lacks some. There are some 350,000 clones in the sample; roughly nine tenths occur only once, and over 5% lies in the top ten. Trimming pared 1 base from V and 7 bases from J, leaving 8 bases between. Germline values: CDR1 LGHDT, CDR2 YNNKEL (reference sequence). This CDR3 has 14 amino acids.

The chain uses TRBV3-1 (or the pseudogene TRBV3-2) and TRBJ1-6; no firm D call. The sequence was obtained from a person between 18 and 65 years old who received the Ad26.COV2.S COVID-19 vaccine or a placebo. The sample in question was peripheral blood, obtained in a trial of Ad26.COV2.S vaccine versus placebo. The CDR3 loop is CASSQVLGNSPLHF. In DNA form, the CDR3 reads TGTGCCAGCAGCCAAGTGCTCGGGAATTCACCCCTCCACTTT.